This T cell receptor (beta chain) was identified in a study of spatial heterogeneity in lung cancer. On the study more broadly: Detected beta-chain sequences consistently exceeded alpha-chain sequences. Across the raw uncorrected reads, a unique TCR and UMI combination was observed, on average, more than ten times.

The time point denotes: blood at routine non-recurrence follow-up after resection. Every TCR cDNA molecule carried a tag that served as a unique molecular identifier. TCRdb called the 5' RACE reads again in MiXCR, with one record for every CDR3 protein. The data contain about 47,000 distinct CDR3 sequences, 12% of them singletons. Germline assignment: CDR1 KGHSH and CDR2 LQKENI. The CDR3 consists of 14 residues. Trimming took off 3 bases at V and 5 bases at J, with 11 bases between the two ends. This clonotype was seen more than once but under ten times. This sample comprised PBMCs, obtained at follow-up. This clonotype was sampled from a male donor with early-stage non-small cell lung cancer. The V gene is TRBV18, the J gene TRBJ1-5; unclear D gene. As DNA, the CDR3 is TGTGCCAGCTCACCCGGCCAGACCGATCAGCCCCAGCATTTT. Encoded protein: CASSPGQTDQPQHF.